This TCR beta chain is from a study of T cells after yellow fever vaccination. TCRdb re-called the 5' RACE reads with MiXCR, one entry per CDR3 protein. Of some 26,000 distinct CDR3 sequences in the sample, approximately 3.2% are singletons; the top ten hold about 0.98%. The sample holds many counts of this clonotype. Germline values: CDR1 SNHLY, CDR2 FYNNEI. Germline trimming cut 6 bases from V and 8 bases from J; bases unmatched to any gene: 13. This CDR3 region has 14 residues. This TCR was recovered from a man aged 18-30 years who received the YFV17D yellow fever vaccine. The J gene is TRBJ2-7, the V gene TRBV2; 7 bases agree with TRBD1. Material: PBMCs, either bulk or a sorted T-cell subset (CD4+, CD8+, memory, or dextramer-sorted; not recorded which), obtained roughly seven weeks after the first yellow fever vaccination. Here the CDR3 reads CASSLDRDLKKQYF. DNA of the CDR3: TGTGCCAGCAGCCTAGACAGGGATCTTAAAAAGCAGTACTTC.